This T cell receptor beta chain was captured in a study of T cells after yellow fever vaccination. TCRdb redid the calling of the 5' RACE reads with MiXCR, one entry per CDR3 protein. The profile covers under 70,000 distinct CDR3 sequences, with roughly 6.9% appearing a single time and around two fifths taken by the ten largest. As regards this clonotype: A much larger clone differs by one base, so this may be a read error.

The CDR3 has 13 amino acids. V lost 1 base, J lost 7 bases, and 8 bases lay in between. Germline loops: CDR1 LGHDT, CDR2 YNNKEL (reference sequence). The sequencing here drew on CD8+ T cells sorted from PBMCs, taken on the day of the first yellow fever vaccination. This TCR came from a man aged 18 to 29 who received the YFV17D yellow fever vaccine. The chain combines TRBV3-1 with TRBJ2-1; tentatively, D is TRBD2 (5 bases). CDR3 nucleotides: TGTGCCAGCAGCCAAGGGACGGGGAATGAGCAGTTCTTC. Residues: CASSQGTGNEQFF.